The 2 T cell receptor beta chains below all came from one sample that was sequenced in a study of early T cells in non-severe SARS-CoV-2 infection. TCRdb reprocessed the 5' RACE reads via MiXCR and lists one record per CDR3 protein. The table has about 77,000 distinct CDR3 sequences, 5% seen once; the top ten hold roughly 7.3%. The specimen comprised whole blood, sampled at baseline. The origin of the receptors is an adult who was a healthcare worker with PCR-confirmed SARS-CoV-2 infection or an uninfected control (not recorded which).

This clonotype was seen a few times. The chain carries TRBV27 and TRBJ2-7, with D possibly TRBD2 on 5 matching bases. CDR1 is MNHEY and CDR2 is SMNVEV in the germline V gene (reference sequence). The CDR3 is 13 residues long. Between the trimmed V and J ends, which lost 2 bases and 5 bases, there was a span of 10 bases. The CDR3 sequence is CASSLGVGNEQYF. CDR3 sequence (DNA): TGTGCCAGCAGTTTAGGGGTCGGGAACGAGCAGTACTTC.

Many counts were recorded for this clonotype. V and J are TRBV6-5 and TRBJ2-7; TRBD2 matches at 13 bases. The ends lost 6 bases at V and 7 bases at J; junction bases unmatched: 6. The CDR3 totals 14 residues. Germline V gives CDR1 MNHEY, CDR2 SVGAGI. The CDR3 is CASSRTSGRWEQYF. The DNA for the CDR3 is TGTGCCAGCAGCCGGACTAGCGGGAGATGGGAGCAGTACTTC.